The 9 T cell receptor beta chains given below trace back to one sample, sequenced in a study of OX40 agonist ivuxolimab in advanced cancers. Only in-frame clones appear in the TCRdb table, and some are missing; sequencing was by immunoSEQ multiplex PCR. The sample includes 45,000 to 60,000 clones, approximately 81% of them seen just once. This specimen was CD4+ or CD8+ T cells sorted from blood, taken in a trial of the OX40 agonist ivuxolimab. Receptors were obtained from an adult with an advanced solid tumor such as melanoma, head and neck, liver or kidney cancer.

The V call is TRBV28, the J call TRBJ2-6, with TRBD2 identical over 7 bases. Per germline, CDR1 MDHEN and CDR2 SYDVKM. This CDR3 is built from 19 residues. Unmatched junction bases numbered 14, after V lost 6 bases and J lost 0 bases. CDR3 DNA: TGTGCCAGCAGCGAACCTAGCGGCCAGGTCTTCTCTGGGGCCAACGTCCTGACTTTC. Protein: CASSEPSGQVFSGANVLTF.

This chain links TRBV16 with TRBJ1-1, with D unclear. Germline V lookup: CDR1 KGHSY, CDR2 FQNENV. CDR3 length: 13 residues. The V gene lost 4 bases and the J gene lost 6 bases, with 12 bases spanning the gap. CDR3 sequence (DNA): TGTGCCAGCAGCCTCGCCCGCCCCGCTGAAGCTTTCTTT. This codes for CASSLARPAEAFF.

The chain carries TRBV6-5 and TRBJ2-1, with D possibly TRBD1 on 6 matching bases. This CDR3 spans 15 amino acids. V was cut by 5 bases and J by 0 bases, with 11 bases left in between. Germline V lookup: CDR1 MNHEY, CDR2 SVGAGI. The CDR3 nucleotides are TGTGCCAGCAGTCGCGTACAGGGCTCCTACAATGAGCAGTTCTTC. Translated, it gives CASSRVQGSYNEQFF.

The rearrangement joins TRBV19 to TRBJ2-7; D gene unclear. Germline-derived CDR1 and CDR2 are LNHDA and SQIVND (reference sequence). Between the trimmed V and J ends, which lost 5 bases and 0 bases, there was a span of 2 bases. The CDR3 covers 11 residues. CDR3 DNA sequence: TGTGCCAGTAGTGACTCCTACGAGCAGTACTTC. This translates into CASSDSYEQYF.

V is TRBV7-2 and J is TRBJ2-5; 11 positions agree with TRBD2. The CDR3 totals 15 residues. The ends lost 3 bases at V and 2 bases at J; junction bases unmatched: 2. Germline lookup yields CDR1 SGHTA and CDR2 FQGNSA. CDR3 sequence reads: CASSFSGGAQETQYF. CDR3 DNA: TGTGCCAGCAGCTTTAGCGGGGGGGCTCAAGAGACCCAGTACTTC. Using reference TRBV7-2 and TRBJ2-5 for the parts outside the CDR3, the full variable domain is GAGVSQSPSNKVTEKGKDVELRCDPISGHTALYWYRQSLGQGLEFLIYFQGNSAPDKSGLPSDRFSAERTGGSVSTLTIQRTQQEDSAVYLCASSFSGGAQETQYFGPGTRLLVL.

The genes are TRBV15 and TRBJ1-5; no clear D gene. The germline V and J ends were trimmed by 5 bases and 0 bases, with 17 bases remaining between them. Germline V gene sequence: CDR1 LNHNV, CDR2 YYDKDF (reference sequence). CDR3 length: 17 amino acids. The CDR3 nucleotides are TGTGCCACCAGCCCAAGCCTTGAGGGAATTAGCAATCAGCCCCAGCATTTT. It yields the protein CATSPSLEGISNQPQHF. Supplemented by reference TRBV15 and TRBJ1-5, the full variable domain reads DAMVIQNPRYQVTQFGKPVTLSCSQTLNHNVMYWYQQKSSQAPKLLFHYYDKDFNNEADTPDNFQSRRPNTSFCFLDIRSPGLGDTAMYLCATSPSLEGISNQPQHFGDGTRLSIL.

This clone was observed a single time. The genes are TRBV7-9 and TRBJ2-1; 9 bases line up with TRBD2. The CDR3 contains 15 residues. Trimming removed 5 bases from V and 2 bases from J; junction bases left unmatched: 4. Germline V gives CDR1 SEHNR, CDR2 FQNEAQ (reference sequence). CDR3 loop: CASSDERGAYNEQFF. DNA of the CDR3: TGTGCCAGCAGCGATGAGCGGGGGGCCTACAATGAGCAGTTCTTC.

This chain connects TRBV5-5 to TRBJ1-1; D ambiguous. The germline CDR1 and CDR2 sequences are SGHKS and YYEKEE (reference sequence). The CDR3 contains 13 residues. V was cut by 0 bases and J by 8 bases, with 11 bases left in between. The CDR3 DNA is TGTGCCAGCAGCTTGGAGATGGCAGGCGAAGCTTTCTTT. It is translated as CASSLEMAGEAFF. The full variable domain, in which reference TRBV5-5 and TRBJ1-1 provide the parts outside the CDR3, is DAGVTQSPTHLIKTRGQQVTLRCSPISGHKSVSWYQQVLGQGPQFIFQYYEKEERGRGNFPDRFSARQFPNYSSELNVNALLLGDSALYLCASSLEMAGEAFFGQGTRLTVV.

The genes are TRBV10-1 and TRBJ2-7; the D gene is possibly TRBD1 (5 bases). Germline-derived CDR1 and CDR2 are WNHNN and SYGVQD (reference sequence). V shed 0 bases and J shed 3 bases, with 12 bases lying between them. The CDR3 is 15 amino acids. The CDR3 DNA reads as TGCGCCAGCAGTGAGTCTTGCAGGGCGAGCTACGAGCAGTACTTC. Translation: CASSESCRASYEQYF.